Listed below are T cell receptor beta chains from one sample, sequenced in a study of T cell repertoires in cytomegalovirus infection. TCRdb reanalysed the reads using MiXCR and keeps one entry per CDR3 protein. The sample records about 250,000 distinct CDR3 sequences, 12% being singletons. Sequencing was done on a sample of PBMCs. These receptors were collected from a human donor in good health (CMV status not recorded). Some clones in this sample may be carry-over from other donors' samples. The CDR3 runs from the conserved cysteine through the conserved F or W. D genes are given only for firm matches. The size of a clone is reported for some rows only, either as once, few or many, or as a class for expanded clones.

v_gene	d_gene	abundance	j_gene	CDR3nt	CDR3aa
TRBV10-3	TRBD1	many	TRBJ2-7	TGTGCCTTAAGAGCCGGACAGGGCTTCGACGAGCAGTACTTC	CALRAGQGFDEQYF
TRBV7-9	NA	few	TRBJ1-5	TGTGCCAGCAGCCCCTTGGGGGGGCAAAGCAATCAGCCCCAGCATTTT	CASSPLGGQSNQPQHF
TRBV2	TRBD2	few	TRBJ2-1	TGTGCCAGCAGGAATAATCGCGGGGGGGCCGCGACCGATGAGCAGTTCTTC	CASRNNRGGAATDEQFF
TRBV25-1	TRBD2	many	TRBJ2-1	TGTGCCAGCAGTGCCCGACTAGCGGGAGTCTCCTACAATGAGCAGTTCTTC	CASSARLAGVSYNEQFF
TRBV11-3	NA	few	TRBJ2-6	TGTGCCAGCAGCTTGACAGGATCGAGCTCTGGGGCCAACGTCCTGACTTTC	CASSLTGSSSGANVLTF
TRBV6-2/TRBV6-3	TRBD2	many	TRBJ2-1	TGTGCCAGCAGTTACGGACTAGCGGGAGGCAATGAGCAGTTCTTC	CASSYGLAGGNEQFF
TRBV30	NA	few	TRBJ1-5	TGTGCCTGGAGTCCCTGGGGCAGGGTCGGTCAGCCCCAGCATTTT	CAWSPWGRVGQPQHF
TRBV27	NA	many	TRBJ2-7	TGTGCCAGCAGTAAGAACTACGAGCAGTACTTC	CASSKNYEQYF
TRBV25-1	TRBD2	NA	TRBJ2-1	TGTGCCAGCGGGAGGGCCTCCTACAATGAGCAGTTCTTC	CASGRASYNEQFF
TRBV7-2	NA	many	TRBJ2-5	TGTGCCAGCAGCCCTGGCGTCAGATGGGAGACCCAGTACTTC	CASSPGVRWETQYF
TRBV7-8	NA	few	TRBJ2-3	TGTGCCAGCTGCCCCGGACCCGTGACAGATACGCAGTATTTT	CASCPGPVTDTQYF
TRBV29-1	TRBD1	NA	TRBJ1-2	TGCAGCTCGGGACAGGGGGATGATGGCTACACCTTC	CSSGQGDDGYTF
TRBV28	NA	few	TRBJ1-2	TGTGCCAGCAGTATCACCCAGCAGGGTAATTATAACGGCTACACCTTC	CASSITQQGNYNGYTF
TRBV20-1	TRBD1	NA	TRBJ2-2	TGCAGTGCTCCGGGACAGGGAATAAACGAGGGGGAGCTGTTTTTT	CSAPGQGINEGELFF
TRBV7-2	NA	many	TRBJ2-7	TGTGCCAGCAGCTTAGGAGGCAGAGTCGGCAGTGGTGAGCAGTACTTC	CASSLGGRVGSGEQYF
TRBV7-2	NA	many	TRBJ2-7	TGTGCCAGCAGCTTAGGCAGGTCTTCCTACGAGCAGTACTTC	CASSLGRSSYEQYF
TRBV7-2	TRBD2	many	TRBJ2-3	TGTGCCAGCAGCTTAGGCCCCGGGACTAGCGGGAGGTTTCCAGATACGCAGTATTTT	CASSLGPGTSGRFPDTQYF